This TCR beta chain was obtained from a study of T cells in Graves' hyperthyroidism and ophthalmopathy. Whole-study findings and limits: Ophthalmopathy cases were set apart from stable hyperthyroidism by a 13 V-J model.

RNA transcripts were the template for amplifying TCR beta CDR3 regions. The study used the HTBI primer set for a first-round RT-PCR of the TCR CDR3. TCRdb passed the multiplex PCR reads through MiXCR, listing each CDR3 protein once. The sample includes hundreds of thousands of distinct CDR3 sequences, about 15% of them seen just once. The CDR3 runs 17 residues. Germline CDR1 SEHNR, CDR2 FQNEAQ (reference sequence). V lost 3 bases and J lost 3; bases outside the gene matches: 6. Concerning this clonotype: What it binds is unknown.

The definition of stable Graves' hyperthyroidism was no ophthalmopathy progression within 18 months. Diagnosing involved the use of clinical symptoms, serum thyroxine and TRAb, thyroid ultrasound and orbital computed tomography. The sample consisted of blood. V and J are TRBV7-9 and TRBJ2-3; the match to TRBD2 covers 13 bases. This clonotype originated in a woman aged 18-30 years with Graves' hyperthyroidism. CDR3 sequence (DNA): TGTGCCAGCAGCTTTAGGACTAGCGGGAGTAGGACAGATACGCAGTATTTT. This translates into CASSFRTSGSRTDTQYF. The entire variable domain, with the rest obtained from reference TRBV7-9 and TRBJ2-3, is as follows: DTGVSQNPRHKITKRGQNVTFRCDPISEHNRLYWYRQTLGQGPEFLTYFQNEAQLEKSRLLSDRFSAERPKGSFSTLEIQRTEQGDSAMYLCASSFRTSGSRTDTQYFGPGTRLTVL.